This T cell receptor (beta chain) is from a study of identical twins. TCRdb itself ran the 5' RACE reads through MiXCR, one entry per CDR3 protein. The table has around 1.7 million distinct CDR3 sequences, less than 40% seen once. This clonotype was seen a handful of times. What it recognizes is unknown. Notes on the study in general: Its conclusions, products of cross-sectional statistical analysis, did not come from following the same donors. Compared with models, monozygotic twins showed more out-of-frame TCR alpha sharing.

The source is a newborn girl in good health. The source material was cord blood.

The CDR3 loop is CAIRDTEAFF. The CDR3 nucleotides are TGTGCCATCAGGGACACTGAAGCTTTCTTT. This rearrangement joins TRBV2 to TRBJ1-1, with D perhaps matching TRBD1 (5 bases). Germline CDR1 SNHLY, CDR2 FYNNEI. The CDR3 is 10 residues long. Between the trimmed V and J ends, which lost 10 bases and 3 bases, there was a span of 6 bases. Drawing the rest from reference TRBV2 and TRBJ1-1, the complete variable domain is EPEVTQTPSHQVTQMGQEVILRCVPISNHLYFYWYRQILGQKVEFLVSFYNNEISEKSEIFDDQFSVERPDGSNFTLKIRSTKLEDSAMYFCAIRDTEAFFGQGTRLTVV.